The next 18 T cell receptor beta chains were all read from a single sample in a study of T cells in Graves' hyperthyroidism and ophthalmopathy (dated by TCRdb to between 2017 and 2020). Library construction relied on multiplex PCR. The instrument given in TCRdb is Illumina HiSeq 2000. The TCR beta CDR3 regions were amplified from the RNA transcripts. The TCR CDR3 was subjected to a first round of RT-PCR using the HTBI primer set and the Qiagen OneStep RT-PCR kit. TCRdb's own reprocessing of the public reads used fastp at Q25 and MiXCR and kept productive beta chains. Rows matching on CDR3 protein sequence are summarized as one entry with the most common DNA and genes. For this sample there are roughly 420,000 distinct CDR3 sequences; around 13% appear just once. Around 5.3% of the sample goes to the ten largest clones. Sequencing input: blood. These receptors all come from a woman between 18 and 29 years old with Graves' hyperthyroidism.

This clonotype was found a few times. This chain uses TRBV15 with TRBJ2-3, with 9 bases lining up with TRBD2. CDR1 and CDR2 (germline): LNHNV, YYDKDF (reference sequence). The CDR3 has 16 residues. The junction had 9 bases not matched to a gene; V was cut back by 2 bases and J by 6 bases. CDR3 nucleotide sequence: TGTGCCACCAGCAGACCTCGACTAGCGGAGGAGGATACGCAGTATTTT. It encodes CATSRPRLAEEDTQYF.

This clonotype was observed many times. The V call is TRBV3-1, the J call TRBJ2-1; 10 bases line up with TRBD2. The CDR3 length is 17 residues. Germline V gene lookup returns CDR1 LGHDT and CDR2 YNNKEL (reference sequence). J lost 0 bases, V lost 4 bases, and 6 bases had no gene match. CDR3 DNA: TGTGCCAGCAGCCTGGAAAGCGGGAGGGCCTCCTACAATGAGCAGTTCTTC. Encoded protein: CASSLESGRASYNEQFF.

In its sample, this clonotype was seen a few times. V gene TRBV2 combines with J gene TRBJ1-6; D possibly corresponds to TRBD1 (6 bases). CDR1 is SNHLY, CDR2 FYNNEI, per germline. CDR3 size: 16 residues. V lost 4 bases to trimming and J lost 2 bases, with 12 bases between them. The CDR3 DNA reads TGTGCCAGCAGTGCGGACCCAGGGGCCTATAATTCACCCCTCCACTTT. Translation gives CASSADPGAYNSPLHF.

The chain joins TRBV9 to TRBJ2-5; either TRBD1 or TRBD2 may supply D (6 bases each). Trimming pared 1 base from V and 1 base from J, leaving 26 bases between. Germline CDR1 reads SGDLS; CDR2 reads YYNGEE. This CDR3 region has 20 residues. The CDR3 is CASSVRGASTFRLGQETQYF. CDR3 bases: TGTGCCAGCAGCGTAAGGGGGGCTTCTACGTTCCGTTTGGGCCAAGAGACCCAGTACTTC.

Many counts were recorded for this clonotype. The J gene is TRBJ2-7, the V gene TRBV5-6; 7 bases line up with TRBD1. The CDR3 has 15 residues. Germline V gene sequence: CDR1 SGHDT, CDR2 YYEEEE. Germline trimming cut 5 bases from V and 7 bases from J; bases unmatched to any gene: 15. In DNA, the CDR3 is TGTGCCAGCAGAACCACCGGGACAGTATCTGGTGAGCAGTACTTC. Its translation is CASRTTGTVSGEQYF.

This clonotype was counted ten times or more. The gene calls are TRBV11-2 and TRBJ2-3, with TRBD2 matching over 7 bases. V shed 3 bases, J shed 2 bases, and the junction held 11 bases outside the gene matches. The germline CDR1 and CDR2 sequences are SGHAT and FQNNGV. This CDR3 region has 17 residues. In nucleotides, the CDR3 is TGTGCCAGCAGCTTTTACGGGAGGATATACCACACAGATACGCAGTATTTT. Translation: CASSFYGRIYHTDTQYF.

The chain combines TRBV5-8 with TRBJ1-3; 9 bases fit TRBD1. J was trimmed by 1 base and V by 5 bases; bases with no gene match: 10. The germline V gene has CDR1 SGHTS and CDR2 YDEGEE. The CDR3 consists of 17 residues. The CDR3 region has the DNA TGTGCCAGCAGACCGGGACAGGGTGGTAGATCTGGAAACACCATATATTTT. Its translation is CASRPGQGGRSGNTIYF. Full variable domain (rest looked up from reference TRBV5-8 and TRBJ1-3): EAGVTQSPTHLIKTRGQQATLRCSPISGHTSVYWYQQALGLGLQFLLWYDEGEERNRGNFPPRFSGRQFPNYSSELNVNALELEDSALYLCASRPGQGGRSGNTIYFGEGSWLTVV.

This clonotype was observed many times. The CDR3 DNA reads TGTGCCAGCAGTTTATCGGCAGGGTATTATGGCTACACCTTC. As protein: CASSLSAGYYGYTF. J is TRBJ1-2 and V is TRBV28, with D possibly being TRBD1 (5 bases). Trimming stripped 1 base from V and 5 bases from J, with 11 bases between. The CDR3 has 14 amino acids. Germline V gene sequence: CDR1 MDHEN, CDR2 SYDVKM.

At least ten counts were recorded for this clonotype. This chain connects TRBV29-1 to TRBJ1-1; D unclear. V lost 8 bases and J 1 base, leaving 8 bases between the germline ends. The CDR3 has 11 residues. Germline-derived CDR1 and CDR2 are SQVTM and ANQGSEA. This CDR3 is CSSTENTEAFF. CDR3 in DNA: TGCAGCAGCACAGAGAACACTGAAGCTTTCTTT.

This clonotype was recorded a few times. The J gene is TRBJ2-7, the V gene TRBV7-2; 9 bases match TRBD2. Germline V CDR1 and CDR2: SGHTA, FQGNSA. The CDR3 extends over 14 amino acids. V lost 5 bases and J lost 6; bases outside the gene matches: 8. The CDR3 nucleotides are TGTGCCAGCAGCCCATTAGCGGGAGCAGGCGAGCAGTACTTC. This sequence encodes CASSPLAGAGEQYF.

This clonotype was counted a few times. The chain uses TRBV5-8 and TRBJ1-1; no clear D gene. Germline assignment: CDR1 SGHTS and CDR2 YDEGEE. The V end lost 3 bases, the J end lost 1 base, and 10 bases lay between the germline ends. This CDR3 has 14 residues. This chain's CDR3 is CASSSADTNTEAFF. The CDR3 DNA is TGTGCCAGCAGCTCGGCGGATACGAACACTGAAGCTTTCTTT.

This clonotype was picked up many times. The rearrangement uses TRBV20-1 and TRBJ2-5; D is uncertain. The CDR3 runs to 13 residues. CDR1 DFQATT and CDR2 SNEGSKA come from the germline V gene (reference sequence). The V gene lost 0 bases and the J gene lost 4 bases, with 9 bases spanning the gap. For the CDR3, the DNA is TGCAGTGCTAGAGATGTTGGAATAGAGACCCAGTACTTC. Amino acids: CSARDVGIETQYF.

This clonotype has at least ten counts. J is TRBJ2-5 and V is TRBV3-1; weak D call: TRBD1 (5 bases). Germline V gene sequence: CDR1 LGHDT, CDR2 YNNKEL (reference sequence). The CDR3 is 14 amino acids. Trimming removed 2 bases at V and 3 bases at J, with 10 bases between. The CDR3 reads CASSQQGREETQYF. The CDR3 DNA reads TGTGCCAGCAGCCAACAGGGCAGGGAAGAGACCCAGTACTTC.

This clonotype was observed a few times. The chain links TRBV5-6 to TRBJ2-3, with TRBD2 as a possible D gene (6 bases). The ends were cut back, 1 base at V and 6 bases at J, with 12 bases in the middle. Germline values: CDR1 SGHDT, CDR2 YYEEEE. The CDR3 is made up of 14 amino acids. CDR3 nucleotide sequence: TGTGCCAGCAGCTTGCCGGGAGTTTTGGATACGCAGTATTTT. This translates into CASSLPGVLDTQYF.

This clonotype was observed a few times. The V gene is TRBV5-1, the J gene TRBJ2-5; perhaps TRBD1 as D (5 bases). The germline V gene has CDR1 SGHRS and CDR2 YFSETQ. The V and J ends lost 0 bases and 1 base respectively, with 13 bases between them. CDR3 length: 16 amino acids. CDR3 amino acids: CASSLGGAPAQETQYF. In DNA form, the CDR3 reads TGCGCCAGCAGCTTGGGTGGGGCGCCAGCCCAAGAGACCCAGTACTTC.

This clonotype was seen ten or more times. The chain recombines TRBV3-1 with TRBJ1-1, with D hard to call. Per germline, CDR1 LGHDT and CDR2 YNNKEL (reference sequence). The CDR3 spans 15 residues. The ends were cut back, 4 bases at V and 0 bases at J, with 12 bases in the middle. The CDR3 coding sequence is TGTGCCAGCAGCCGGGCCGAATTGCTGAACACTGAAGCTTTCTTT. Residues: CASSRAELLNTEAFF.

This clonotype was seen at least ten times. The chain is built from TRBV18 and TRBJ2-7; 13 bases line up with TRBD2. The CDR3 runs 15 residues. Germline-derived CDR1 and CDR2 are KGHSH and LQKENI. Trimming cost V 4 bases and J 6 bases; bases outside gene matches: 6. In DNA, the CDR3 is TGTGCCAGCTCACGAGGGACTAGCGGGATTGGCGAGCAGTACTTC. The encoded protein is CASSRGTSGIGEQYF.

This clonotype was seen at least ten times. The chain combines TRBV20-1 with TRBJ2-1; 7 nucleotides align to TRBD2. Trimming removed 0 bases from V and 5 bases from J; junction bases left unmatched: 7. Germline CDR1 DFQATT, CDR2 SNEGSKA (reference sequence). CDR3 length: 15 amino acids. The CDR3: CSARERELPHNEQFF. The CDR3 DNA reads TGCAGTGCTAGAGAGCGGGAGCTCCCCCACAATGAGCAGTTCTTC.